Below are 14 T cell receptor beta chains sequenced from a single sample in a study of T cell responses to AZD1222 COVID-19 vaccine (dated by TCRdb to the early 2020s). The library was produced with the immunoSEQ multiplex PCR assay. TCRdb took this table from immuneACCESS and kept in-frame rearrangements with V and J called. Such tables lack part of the clones; where checked against another copy, unresolved V genes explain under half of the gap, and the rest is unexplained. The sample profile shows 180,000 or so clones; 85% to 90% of them were found once. The ten most abundant clones make up about 1.5% of the sample. This specimen's time point label, interpreted: baseline before first vaccination. The source material was peripheral blood, sampled on day 0 of AZD1222 vaccination. The receptor set was obtained from an adult in good health.

The chain couples TRBV15 to TRBJ2-2; 7 bases map to TRBD1. V lost 3 bases, J lost 1 base, and 2 bases stayed unmatched. The CDR3 is made up of 15 amino acids. The germline V gene has CDR1 LNHNV and CDR2 YYDKDF (reference sequence). The CDR3 region is CATSRWTGNTGELFF. Here the CDR3 DNA reads TGTGCCACCAGCAGGTGGACAGGGAACACCGGGGAGCTGTTTTTT. Supplemented by reference TRBV15 and TRBJ2-2, the full variable domain reads DAMVIQNPRYQVTQFGKPVTLSCSQTLNHNVMYWYQQKSSQAPKLLFHYYDKDFNNEADTPDNFQSRRPNTSFCFLDIRSPGLGDTAMYLCATSRWTGNTGELFFGEGSRLTVL.

The gene calls are TRBV6-2 or TRBV6-3 and TRBJ2-7; TRBD2 matches at 14 bases. The CDR3 runs to 16 residues. V was pared by 5 bases and J by 3 bases, with 6 bases of the junction left unmatched. The germline V gene has CDR1 MNHEY and CDR2 SVGEGT. In DNA, the CDR3 is TGTGCCAGCAGTATTGGGGGACTAGCGGGAGTCTACGAGCAGTACTTC. Amino acid sequence: CASSIGGLAGVYEQYF.

This clone was recorded only once. This specimen includes other DNA sequences encoding the same CDR3. J is TRBJ2-7 and V is TRBV30, with D perhaps given as TRBD1 or TRBD2 (5 bases each). Germline V gene data show CDR1 as GTSNPN and CDR2 as SVGIG (reference sequence). V was shortened by 0 bases and J by 9 bases, with 15 bases between the two germline ends. There are 13 residues in the CDR3. The CDR3 DNA reads as TGTGCCTGGAGTGTACGGGGTCGGGGCAGGCAGTACTTC. It translates to CAWSVRGRGRQYF.

The V and J genes are TRBV24-1 and TRBJ2-1; the match to TRBD2 covers 14 bases. This CDR3 contains 19 residues. The germline CDR1 and CDR2 sequences are KGHDR and SFDVKD. With V trimmed by 3 bases and J by 7 bases, 13 bases remained unmatched. The CDR3 sequence is CATSDRSGLAGGGSNEQFF. CDR3 coding DNA: TGTGCCACCAGTGATAGGAGTGGACTAGCGGGAGGCGGGTCGAATGAGCAGTTCTTC.

J is TRBJ1-1 and V is TRBV5-4; D not certain. Germline V gene data show CDR1 as SGHNT and CDR2 as YYREEE (reference sequence). This CDR3 comprises 14 residues. Trimming cost V 2 bases and J 4 bases, with 12 bases left between them. CDR3 bases: TGTGCCAGCAGCTTCACGGACGGCGTCACTGAAGCTTTCTTT. Protein: CASSFTDGVTEAFF.

This clone was picked up one time. The V call is TRBV6-5, the J call TRBJ2-1, with D perhaps TRBD2 (5 bases). Trimming shortened V by 0 bases and J by 12 bases, and 15 bases separated the two germline ends. Per the germline V gene, CDR1 is MNHEY and CDR2 is SVGAGI. The CDR3 has 14 amino acids. Here the CDR3 DNA reads TGTGCCAGCAGTTACTCCCGGGCTAGCTCCAGGCAGTTCTTC. It is translated as CASSYSRASSRQFF.

The rearrangement uses TRBV28 and TRBJ1-1; D may be TRBD1 (6 bases). The CDR3 covers 15 residues. Germline V gene sequence: CDR1 MDHEN, CDR2 SYDVKM. V was cut by 6 bases and J by 4 bases, with 18 bases left in between. The CDR3 spells CASRGGGLRSTEAFF. CDR3 sequence (DNA): TGTGCCAGCAGGGGGGGCGGGCTACGAAGCACTGAAGCTTTCTTT.

The genes are TRBV11-3 and TRBJ2-2, with a tentative D call TRBD1 (5 bases). The CDR3 is made up of 14 amino acids. Trimming took off 3 bases at V and 4 bases at J, with 9 bases between the two ends. Germline CDR1 is SGHNT and CDR2 is YENEEA. The CDR3 here is CASSFRGTTGELFF. CDR3 nucleotide sequence: TGTGCCAGCAGCTTTAGGGGAACCACCGGGGAGCTGTTTTTT.

The chain employs TRBV7-6 and TRBJ2-3; D unclear. The V end was cut by 1 base, the J end by 5 bases, with 7 bases between. From germline, CDR1 is SGHVS and CDR2 FNYEAQ. The CDR3 runs to 13 residues. DNA of the CDR3: TGTGCCAGCAGCTTAGTCCCCGTAGATACGCAGTATTTT. The encoded protein is CASSLVPVDTQYF.

The chain carries TRBV29-1 and TRBJ1-2; tentative D call: TRBD1 (5 bases). This CDR3 has 13 amino acids. CDR1 and CDR2 from the germline V gene are SQVTM and ANQGSEA. V lost 3 bases, J lost 4 bases, and 12 bases lay in between. The CDR3 bases are TGCAGCGTTGAGCGAACAGGCAGCTATGGCTACACCTTC. Translated, it gives CSVERTGSYGYTF.

The chain recombines TRBV12-3 or TRBV12-4 with TRBJ1-4; D might be TRBD1 (5 bases). V lost 1 base and J lost 8, with 5 bases in between. This CDR3 has 12 residues. CDR3 bases: TGTGCCAGCAGTTTAGGGGGGGAAAAACTGTTTTTT. It yields the protein CASSLGGEKLFF.

The chain links TRBV7-9 to TRBJ2-1, with 7 bases aligning to TRBD1. The V segment lost 1 base and the J segment 4 bases; nucleotides outside the gene matches: 1. The V gene's germline CDR1 is SEHNR and CDR2 FQNEAQ (reference sequence). The CDR3 runs 14 residues. For the CDR3, the DNA is TGTGCCAGCAGCTTAGGGACAGGTTACAATGAGCAGTTCTTC. Translated, it gives CASSLGTGYNEQFF.

The chain carries TRBV2 and TRBJ2-2; D remains unclear. Per the germline V gene, CDR1 is SNHLY and CDR2 is FYNNEI. CDR3 length: 16 residues. Between the trimmed V and J ends, which lost 1 base and 6 bases, there was a span of 15 bases. The CDR3 bases are TGTGCCAGCAGTGAAGTCTCAAAACTACGCCCCGGGGAGCTGTTTTTT. This sequence encodes CASSEVSKLRPGELFF.

V usage is TRBV28 and J usage is TRBJ1-1; D not resolved. The CDR3 has 10 amino acids. CDR1 and CDR2 from the germline V gene are MDHEN and SYDVKM. Trimming cost V 6 bases and J 8 bases, with 7 bases left between them. The CDR3 protein is CASREDEAFF. The CDR3 DNA follows: TGTGCCAGCAGAGAGGACGAAGCTTTCTTT.